A selection of T cell receptor beta chains follows, all from one sample in a study of OX40 agonist ivuxolimab in advanced cancers. TCRdb's table, derived via immunoSEQ multiplex PCR, lists solely in-frame clones and lacks some. The table lists 79,000 or so clones, roughly nine tenths of them singletons. The sequencing used CD4+ or CD8+ T cells sorted from blood, collected in a trial of the OX40 agonist ivuxolimab. Receptor source: an adult with an advanced solid tumor such as melanoma, head and neck, liver or kidney cancer. The CDR3 runs from the conserved cysteine through the conserved F or W.

V gene	CDR3 length	J gene	CDR3 protein
TRBV7-9	15	TRBJ1-4	CASSSPRGTNEKLFF
TRBV10-3	18	TRBJ2-5	CAISESGRTAGGKETQYF
TRBV5-6	15	TRBJ2-2	CASSLAVTSAGELFF
TRBV7-2	15	TRBJ2-7	CASSFTGASAYEQYF
TRBV10-3	18	TRBJ2-2	CAISYGTSGLGNTGELFF
TRBV5-6	14	TRBJ2-3	CASSGLTGFDTQYF
TRBV14	13	TRBJ1-2	CASSQVENYGYTF
TRBV5-6	13	TRBJ2-2	CASSFPWSGELFF
TRBV11-3	12	TRBJ2-3	CASSFNGDTQYF
TRBV7-3	15	TRBJ2-2	CASSRDGTSAGELFF
TRBV4-2	18	TRBJ2-3	CASSQDLSRGSSTDTQYF
TRBV7-2	13	TRBJ2-2	CASSIQGTGELFF
TRBV5-5	13	TRBJ2-7	CASSSGHNYEQYF
TRBV28	15	TRBJ2-2	CASRTGTLNTGELFF
TRBV27	11	TRBJ2-5	CASSLRETQYF
TRBV10-2	14	TRBJ2-3	CASALIGSTDTQYF
TRBV28	13	TRBJ1-5	CATLGQNNQPQHF
TRBV19	16	TRBJ1-1	CASSKQARGASTEAFF
TRBV28	12	TRBJ1-2	CAIFRGGYGYTF
TRBV6-5	15	TRBJ1-2	CASSRGGDDYYGYTF
TRBV6-6	12	TRBJ2-7	CASRGKTYEQYF
TRBV23-1	19	TRBJ1-4	CASGASPGRGDATNEKLFF
TRBV7-9	19	TRBJ2-1	CASSLGRLAGAGGGNEQFF
TRBV6-1	13	TRBJ2-1	CASRLSSYNEQFF
TRBV19	13	TRBJ2-2	CASSIGSAGELFF
TRBV16	16	TRBJ2-5	CASSQDSGRNSETQYF
TRBV4-2	12	TRBJ1-5	CASGRYSEPQHF
TRBV9	12	TRBJ2-2	CASSPEDGELFF
TRBV6-1	12	TRBJ1-4	CASSEGDEKLFF
TRBV19	14	TRBJ1-5	CATSGPGLPQPQHF
TRBV7-2	12	TRBJ2-5	CASSSGGETQYF
TRBV18	17	TRBJ2-3	CASSPPSGQTRTDTQYF
TRBV7-8	14	TRBJ2-7	CASSPLEVSYEQYF
TRBV7-3	15	TRBJ2-2	CASSLTTRGTGELFF
TRBV28	13	TRBJ1-1	CASSDTLNTEAFF
TRBV28	15	TRBJ1-2	CASKLDSTTPYGYTF
TRBV7-2	13	TRBJ1-2	CASSRDRNYGYTF
TRBV19	15	TRBJ2-5	CASSIGAQGWETQYF
TRBV7-2	18	TRBJ2-7	CASSPEASGASPLIEQYF
TRBV6-1	12	TRBJ1-2	CASSEGPQGYTF
TRBV2	14	TRBJ1-1	CASSEALPGVGAFF
TRBV7-2	15	TRBJ2-1	CASSLEDFLYNEQFF
TRBV28	17	TRBJ2-7	CASRDTRGQGLTYEQYF
TRBV2	13	TRBJ1-1	CASSEARIREAFF
TRBV19	17	TRBJ2-1	CASSIDAGRTLYNEQFF
TRBV7-2	14	TRBJ1-2	CASSPAGLPHGYTF
TRBV6-5	11	TRBJ2-3	CASSNTDTQYF